This TCR beta chain was identified in a study of cytomegalovirus exposure and HLA in healthy donors. Points from the study as a whole: Earlier analysis looked at TCR beta V segments, and most were productive about 87% or about 30% of the time. A later analysis by the authors found several of the most significant clusters apparently linked to common viral pathogens. Investigators reported 150 to 200 TCR beta chains as tied to cytomegalovirus.

The CDR3 has 16 residues. V was cut by 4 bases and J by 1 base, with 15 bases left in between. Germline V gene data show CDR1 as LGHNA and CDR2 as YSLEER. In regard to this clone: Its antigen remains unidentified.

Primers for the PCR totalled 60 Vbeta and 13 Jbeta. Some clones are missing from TCRdb's copy, which holds only in-frame ones; the method was immunoSEQ multiplex PCR. The sample includes around 100,000 clones, 70% of them seen just once. The donors, nominally healthy at sampling, likely had unrecorded immune exposures. The gene calls are TRBV4-3 and TRBJ2-3; D is perhaps TRBD2 (7 bases). The clonotype originates from a man aged 25-40 years in good health and CMV-seropositive. Specimen: PBMCs. CDR3 region: CASSLGGAKGTDTQYF. CDR3 nucleotide sequence: TGCGCCAGCAGCCTTGGGGGGGCGAAGGGCACAGATACGCAGTATTTT.